Below are 17 T cell receptor beta chains sequenced from a single sample in a study of spatial heterogeneity in lung cancer (dated by TCRdb to the late 2010s). The library relied on 5' RACE. The listed sequencing device is NextSeq 500. The public sequencing data were trimmed at Q25 with fastp and processed into clonotypes with MiXCR by TCRdb, which kept only in-frame beta chains. Rows matching on CDR3 protein sequence are summarized as one entry with the most common DNA and genes. The sample includes tens of thousands of distinct CDR3 sequences, with approximately 6.8% observed a single time. The ten largest clones add up to about 30% of the sample. The intended sense of this specimen's time point label: sample taken at primary tumor resection. Sequencing was performed on PBMCs, taken at surgery. The receptors come from a female donor with early-stage non-small cell lung cancer.

For this clonotype: This may stem from a read error, because a much larger clone lies one nucleotide away. The V gene is TRBV12-3 or TRBV12-4, the J gene TRBJ2-1, with a possible D match to TRBD2 (7 bases). Between the trimmed V and J ends, which lost 8 bases and 10 bases, there was a span of 21 bases. The length of the CDR3 is 14 residues. CDR3 nucleotides: TGTGCCAGCGAGCCGGGACGGGGGGCCGGCGAGCAGTTCTTC. This encodes CASEPGRGAGEQFF.

This sequence joins TRBV29-1 and TRBJ2-1; D may be TRBD2 (6 bases). The CDR3 has 15 amino acids. Germline CDR1 and CDR2: SQVTM and ANQGSEA. Here the CDR3 reads CGAPEGGTSYNEQFF. The CDR3 DNA reads TGCGGCGCCCCAGAGGGAGGCACCTCCTACAATGAGCAGTTCTTC.

This clonotype was detected ten times or more. V usage is TRBV24-1 and J usage is TRBJ2-5, with D possibly being TRBD1 (5 bases). The V and J ends lost 1 base and 2 bases respectively, with 13 bases between them. This CDR3 region has 16 residues. Germline CDR1 and CDR2: KGHDR and SFDVKD. The chain's CDR3 is CATSDFTRGLQETQYF. DNA of the CDR3: TGTGCCACCAGTGATTTCACAAGGGGCCTACAAGAGACCCAGTACTTC.

The rearrangement joins TRBV20-1 to TRBJ2-7; D call uncertain. Trimming stripped 2 bases from V and 0 bases from J, with 11 bases between. CDR1 and CDR2 from the germline V gene are DFQATT and SNEGSKA (reference sequence). The CDR3 sequence is 14 residues long. The CDR3 nucleotides read TGCAGTGCTAGAAAGACAATTCCCTCCTACGAGCAGTACTTC. Protein product: CSARKTIPSYEQYF.

The chain links TRBV7-2 to TRBJ2-7, with 7 bases identical to TRBD2. CDR1 and CDR2 (germline): SGHTA, FQGNSA. Germline trimming cut 5 bases from V and 6 bases from J; bases unmatched to any gene: 16. The CDR3 has 16 amino acids. The CDR3: CASSPMGGRSLREQYF. The CDR3 nucleotides read TGTGCCAGCAGCCCCATGGGAGGGAGGTCGCTGCGCGAGCAGTACTTC.

This clonotype was seen only a few times. V is TRBV9 and J is TRBJ2-7; D is uncertain. The length of the CDR3 is 15 residues. V lost 0 bases and J lost 0, with 10 bases in between. Per the germline V gene, CDR1 is SGDLS and CDR2 is YYNGEE. CDR3 protein: CASSVVEDVSYEQYF. The CDR3 nucleotides are TGTGCCAGCAGCGTAGTAGAGGACGTCTCCTACGAGCAGTACTTC.

The genes are TRBV20-1 and TRBJ2-7; tentative D call: TRBD2 (6 bases). V lost 6 bases and J lost 2, with 20 bases in between. This CDR3 is built from 15 residues. Germline V gene data show CDR1 as DFQATT and CDR2 as SNEGSKA (reference sequence). CDR3: CSATSLGTRAYEQYF. DNA for the CDR3: TGCAGTGCCACTTCACTCGGGACTCGTGCCTACGAGCAGTACTTC.

This clonotype was recorded at least ten times. The chain recombines TRBV12-3 or TRBV12-4 with TRBJ2-1, with D possibly being TRBD1 or TRBD2 (5 bases each). Trimming removed 7 bases from V and 3 bases from J, with 10 bases in between. The CDR3 runs 13 residues. In nucleotides, the CDR3 is TGTGCCAGCACTCGAGGGGACTACAATGAGCAGTTCTTC. This sequence encodes CASTRGDYNEQFF.

The chain uses TRBV7-2 and TRBJ2-7, with TRBD2 matching 12 bases. The CDR3 is 17 amino acids. Germline CDR1 is SGHTA and CDR2 is FQGNSA. V was clipped by 2 bases and J by 1 base; unmatched bases: 6. Here the CDR3 reads CASSLPGTSGFSYEQYF. CDR3 DNA sequence: TGTGCCAGCAGCTTACCAGGGACTAGCGGGTTTTCCTACGAGCAGTACTTC.

The V gene is TRBV27, the J gene TRBJ2-1, with 7 positions matching TRBD2. The CDR3 is 14 residues long. Germline V lookup: CDR1 MNHEY, CDR2 SMNVEV (reference sequence). After removal of 5 bases from V and 6 bases from J, the junction contained 7 bases not matched to a gene. CDR3 in amino acids: CASSPMGLINEQFF. As DNA, the CDR3 is TGTGCCAGCAGTCCTATGGGACTAATCAATGAGCAGTTCTTC.

The sample holds many counts of this clonotype. V is TRBV18 and J is TRBJ2-1, with TRBD2 matching over 9 bases. The CDR3 totals 14 residues. Germline CDR1 and CDR2: KGHSH and LQKENI. V lost 2 bases and J lost 6; bases outside the gene matches: 2. The CDR3 spells CASSPSGRTNEQFF. The CDR3 DNA is TGTGCCAGCTCACCAAGCGGGAGGACCAATGAGCAGTTCTTC.

At least ten counts were recorded for this clonotype. The chain joins TRBV30 to TRBJ2-7; D might be TRBD1 (5 bases). Trimming left V 4 bases short and J 7 bases short, with 14 bases between. The CDR3 covers 12 residues. Germline assignment: CDR1 GTSNPN and CDR2 SVGIG (reference sequence). This CDR3 is CAWNGQGGEQYF. CDR3 DNA: TGTGCCTGGAACGGGCAGGGTGGTGAGCAGTACTTC. Complete variable domain (other parts from reference TRBV30 and TRBJ2-7): SQTIHQWPATLVQPVGSPLSLECTVEGTSNPNLYWYRQAAGRGLQLLFYSVGIGQISSEVPQNLSASRPQDRQFILSSKKLLLSDSGFYLCAWNGQGGEQYFGPGTRLTVT.

Ten or more counts support this clonotype. The chain employs TRBV28 and TRBJ2-6; D tentatively fits TRBD1 or TRBD2 (5 bases each). V was shortened by 8 bases and J by 4 bases, with 15 bases between the two germline ends. CDR1 is MDHEN, CDR2 SYDVKM, per germline. The CDR3 is made up of 15 amino acids. The CDR3 here is CASWGPLTGANVLTF. In nucleotides, the CDR3 is TGTGCCAGCTGGGGACCCCTTACCGGGGCCAACGTCCTGACTTTC. Supplemented by reference TRBV28 and TRBJ2-6, the full variable domain reads DVKVTQSSRYLVKRTGEKVFLECVQDMDHENMFWYRQDPGLGLRLIYFSYDVKMKEKGDIPEGYSVSREKKERFSLILESASTNQTSMYLCASWGPLTGANVLTFGAGSRLTVL.

J is TRBJ2-1 and V is TRBV27; the D gene could be TRBD1 or TRBD2 (5 bases each). Germline lookup yields CDR1 MNHEY and CDR2 SMNVEV (reference sequence). This CDR3 has 15 residues. Deletions cut 6 bases from V and 2 bases from J, with 14 bases between. Written as DNA, the CDR3 is TGTGCCAGCAGCCCCGGGACGGTGGCCTACAATGAGCAGTTCTTC. Its translation is CASSPGTVAYNEQFF.

At least ten counts were recorded for this clonotype. The rearrangement links TRBV20-1 to TRBJ2-7, with 10 bases aligning to TRBD2. This CDR3 has 14 residues. V trimming: 3 bases; J trimming: 7 bases; junction bases outside the gene matches: 9. Germline V gives CDR1 DFQATT, CDR2 SNEGSKA (reference sequence). The CDR3 is CSARPASGSREQYF. Written as DNA, the CDR3 is TGCAGTGCTAGGCCGGCTAGCGGGAGTCGGGAGCAGTACTTC.

This clonotype occurred a few times. The rearrangement joins TRBV10-2 to TRBJ2-1, with D unresolved. The germline V gene encodes CDR1 WSHSY and CDR2 SAAADI. The CDR3 extends over 13 amino acids. V was shortened by 4 bases and J by 0 bases, with 4 bases between the two germline ends. CDR3 residues: CASSGSSYNEQFF. The CDR3 nucleotides read TGCGCCAGCAGTGGCTCCTCCTACAATGAGCAGTTCTTC.

Ten or more counts support this clonotype. A junction end diverges from the germline sequence, so it may reflect a read error. The chain combines TRBV6-1 with TRBJ2-1, with 12 positions matching TRBD2. CDR3 size: 13 residues. CDR1 is MNHNS, CDR2 SASEGT, per germline. The CDR3 reads CASSEAGTSGCLF. The CDR3 nucleotides read TGTGCCAGCAGTGAAGCCGGGACTAGCGGGTGCCTCTTC.